The source of this T cell receptor beta chain is a study of blood T cell repertoires in COVID-19. The wider study: The origin of the acute and convalescent COVID-19 samples was the United States, Italy and Spain. Sources were T cells, B-cell-depleted T cells, or PBMCs; the material itself was cDNA or gDNA.

Germline V lookup: CDR1 SQVTM, CDR2 ANQGSEA. The CDR3 sequence is 14 residues long. V was clipped by 5 bases and J by 4 bases; unmatched bases: 5. Profiling relied on immunoSEQ multiplex PCR, and the TCRdb table lists in-frame clones only, not all of them. The sample lists some 410,000 clones, roughly 90% seen once, with over 0.9% in the top ten. The sample consisted of PBMCs or T cells enriched from blood (not recorded which). The rearrangement links TRBV29-1 to TRBJ2-6; the match to TRBD1 covers 7 bases. This receptor was obtained from a young woman with acute COVID-19. The CDR3 loop reads CSVLQGTGANVLTF. CDR3 bases: TGCAGCGTTCTACAGGGGACCGGGGCCAACGTCCTGACTTTC.